This T cell receptor beta chain is from a study of blood T cell repertoires in COVID-19. Study-level background: COVID-19 samples from acute and convalescent phases originated in the United States, Italy and Spain.

Unmatched junction bases numbered 10, after V lost 5 bases and J lost 14 bases. The CDR3 extends over 14 amino acids. Per germline, CDR1 KGHSH and CDR2 LQKENI. The table came from immunoSEQ multiplex PCR; TCRdb's copy has only in-frame clones and leaves some out. The sample has 190,000 or so clones; roughly 88% are singletons. The chain joins TRBV18 to TRBJ1-5, with 12 bases fitting TRBD1. Sequencing used peripheral blood. The sequence came from a woman of 80 years or more with acute or convalescent COVID-19. The CDR3 loop is CASSAGTGGPRKHF. In DNA, the CDR3 is TGTGCCAGCTCAGCCGGGACAGGGGGCCCCAGGAAGCATTTT.